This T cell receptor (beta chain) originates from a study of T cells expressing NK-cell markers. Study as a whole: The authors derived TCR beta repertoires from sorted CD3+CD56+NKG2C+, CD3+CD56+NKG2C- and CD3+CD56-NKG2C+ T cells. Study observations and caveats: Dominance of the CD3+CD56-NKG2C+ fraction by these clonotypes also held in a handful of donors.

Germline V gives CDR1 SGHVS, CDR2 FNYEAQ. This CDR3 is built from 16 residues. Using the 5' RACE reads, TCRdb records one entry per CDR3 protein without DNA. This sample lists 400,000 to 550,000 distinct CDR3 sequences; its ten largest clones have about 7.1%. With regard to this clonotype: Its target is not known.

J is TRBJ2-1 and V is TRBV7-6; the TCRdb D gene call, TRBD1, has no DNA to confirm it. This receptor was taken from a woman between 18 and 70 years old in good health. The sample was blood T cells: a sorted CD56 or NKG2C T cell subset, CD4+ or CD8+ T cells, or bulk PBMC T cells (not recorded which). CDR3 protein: CASSLEDRGGYNEQFF.